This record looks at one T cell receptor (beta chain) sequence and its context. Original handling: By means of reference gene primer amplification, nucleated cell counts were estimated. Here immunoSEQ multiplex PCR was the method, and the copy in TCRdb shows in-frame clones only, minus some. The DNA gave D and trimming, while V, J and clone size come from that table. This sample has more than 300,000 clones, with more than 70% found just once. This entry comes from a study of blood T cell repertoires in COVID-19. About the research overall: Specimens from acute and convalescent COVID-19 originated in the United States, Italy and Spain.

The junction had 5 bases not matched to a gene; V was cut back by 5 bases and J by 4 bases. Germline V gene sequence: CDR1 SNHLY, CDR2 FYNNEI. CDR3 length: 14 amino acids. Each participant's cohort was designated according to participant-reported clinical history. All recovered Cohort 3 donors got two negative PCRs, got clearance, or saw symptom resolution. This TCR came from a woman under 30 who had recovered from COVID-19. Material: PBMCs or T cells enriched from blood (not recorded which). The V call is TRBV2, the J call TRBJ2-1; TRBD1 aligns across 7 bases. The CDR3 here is CASSPGQNYNEQFF. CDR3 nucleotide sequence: TGTGCCAGCAGTCCGGGACAGAATTACAATGAGCAGTTCTTC. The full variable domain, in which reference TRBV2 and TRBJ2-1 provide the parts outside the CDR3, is EPEVTQTPSHQVTQMGQEVILRCVPISNHLYFYWYRQILGQKVEFLVSFYNNEISEKSEIFDDQFSVERPDGSNFTLKIRSTKLEDSAMYFCASSPGQNYNEQFFGPGTRLTVL.